The 31 T cell receptor beta chains below come from one sample, sequenced in a study of T-cell reconstitution after alpha-beta-depleted transplantation in children. TCRbeta library construction was performed incorporating unique molecular identifiers. TCRdb ran MiXCR on the PCR reads and lists one entry per CDR3 protein. The profile covers 230,000 or so distinct CDR3 sequences, with approximately 12% appearing a single time and 2% to 3% taken by the ten largest. The specimen was PBMCs from the stem cell graft donor, collected from the stem cell graft. These TCRs come from a human donor who donated a stem cell graft to a child with acute lymphoblastic leukemia.

This clonotype has ten or more counts. This chain connects TRBV7-2 to TRBJ1-3; D gene ambiguous. The V gene lost 0 bases and the J gene lost 2 bases, with 17 bases spanning the gap. This CDR3 is 18 amino acids long. The germline V gene encodes CDR1 SGHTA and CDR2 FQGNSA. As DNA, the CDR3 is TGTGCCAGCAGCTTAGCGAGCGGGTCAAGCGGCCCTGGAAACACCATATATTTT. Its protein product is CASSLASGSSGPGNTIYF.

There are many counts of this clonotype. The gene calls are TRBV29-1 and TRBJ1-2; D remains unclear. V was pared by 4 bases and J by 6 bases, with 3 bases between. The CDR3 is made up of 9 amino acids. Germline V lookup: CDR1 SQVTM, CDR2 ANQGSEA. The CDR3 sequence is CSVVDGYTF. DNA for the CDR3: TGCAGCGTTGTCGATGGCTACACCTTC.

This clonotype was found many times. CDR3 region: CSALTASSYNSPLHF. DNA for the CDR3: TGCAGTGCCCTGACAGCTAGCTCCTATAATTCACCCCTCCACTTT. V usage is TRBV20-1 and J usage is TRBJ1-6, with D maybe TRBD1 (5 bases). This CDR3 region has 15 residues. V was pared by 6 bases and J by 0 bases, with 12 bases between. Germline-derived CDR1 and CDR2 are DFQATT and SNEGSKA (reference sequence).

This chain uses TRBV20-1 with TRBJ1-4, with TRBD1 as a possible D gene (5 bases). Germline V gives CDR1 DFQATT, CDR2 SNEGSKA (reference sequence). The CDR3 extends over 14 amino acids. The ends were cut back, 1 base at V and 0 bases at J, with 6 bases in the middle. The CDR3 DNA sequence: TGCAGTGCTAGAGGGGGCACAACTAATGAAAAACTGTTTTTT. Its protein product is CSARGGTTNEKLFF.

There are many counts of this clonotype. The V call is TRBV7-2, the J call TRBJ2-5; D uncertain. Deletions cut 1 base from V and 5 bases from J, with 5 bases between. Germline CDR1 is SGHTA and CDR2 is FQGNSA. The CDR3 is 12 amino acids. The CDR3 loop is CASSLVAETQYF. In nucleotides, the CDR3 is TGTGCCAGCAGCTTAGTGGCGGAGACCCAGTACTTC.

This clonotype was observed many times. The rearrangement joins TRBV5-1 to TRBJ2-4; 9 nucleotides match TRBD1. Trimming removed 6 bases from V and 6 bases from J; junction bases left unmatched: 1. The CDR3 sequence is 12 residues long. Per the germline V gene, CDR1 is SGHRS and CDR2 is YFSETQ. CDR3 protein: CASTGQGNIQYF. For the CDR3, the DNA is TGCGCCAGCACGGGACAGGGAAACATTCAGTACTTC.

This clonotype was observed many times. The V call is TRBV27, the J call TRBJ2-3, with 7 positions matching TRBD1. The CDR3 extends over 15 amino acids. The ends lost 7 bases at V and 3 bases at J; junction bases unmatched: 10. CDR1 is MNHEY and CDR2 is SMNVEV in the germline V gene (reference sequence). The CDR3 is CASNPDRVRTDTQYF. The CDR3 region has the DNA TGTGCCAGCAACCCTGACAGGGTGAGGACAGATACGCAGTATTTT.

Many counts were recorded for this clonotype. The chain recombines TRBV27 with TRBJ2-2, with 9 bases aligning to TRBD1. V dropped 6 bases and J dropped 6; count of bases not matched to a gene: 8. The CDR3 loop spans 15 amino acids. From germline, CDR1 is MNHEY and CDR2 SMNVEV (reference sequence). CDR3 region: CASSRDRDFPGELFF. Here the CDR3 DNA reads TGTGCCAGCAGCCGGGACAGGGATTTCCCCGGGGAGCTGTTTTTT.

This clonotype was seen many times. The chain joins TRBV29-1 to TRBJ2-7, with D tentatively TRBD1 (6 bases). Germline V gene sequence: CDR1 SQVTM, CDR2 ANQGSEA. Trimming shortened V by 6 bases and J by 2 bases, and 14 bases separated the two germline ends. The CDR3 sequence is 13 residues long. This chain's CDR3 is CSVADSATYEQYF. The CDR3 DNA sequence: TGCAGCGTCGCGGACAGCGCAACCTACGAGCAGTACTTC.

In its sample, this clonotype was seen many times. This chain joins TRBV20-1 and TRBJ2-2; D perhaps matches TRBD2 (7 bases). Germline CDR1 DFQATT, CDR2 SNEGSKA (reference sequence). The length of the CDR3 is 17 residues. V gave up 0 bases and J gave up 3 bases, with 17 bases separating them. CDR3 in DNA: TGCAGTGCTAGAGACAGTCACGGGGGGCGAGACACCGGGGAGCTGTTTTTT. Translating gives CSARDSHGGRDTGELFF.

This clonotype came up many times. V gene TRBV29-1 combines with J gene TRBJ1-1, with D perhaps matching TRBD1 (5 bases). The V gene lost 6 bases and the J gene lost 2 bases, with 13 bases spanning the gap. The CDR3 is 13 residues long. The germline V gene encodes CDR1 SQVTM and CDR2 ANQGSEA. The CDR3 protein is CSVATVFNTEAFF. DNA for the CDR3: TGCAGCGTGGCGACAGTCTTTAACACTGAAGCTTTCTTT.

This clonotype was recorded at least ten times. V and J are TRBV11-2 and TRBJ2-1, with 7 nucleotides matching TRBD2. Germline loops: CDR1 SGHAT, CDR2 FQNNGV. The CDR3 sequence is 16 residues long. V lost 4 bases, J lost 7 bases, and 13 bases stayed unmatched. CDR3 DNA sequence: TGTGCCAGCAGCTCCCCTGGGGGGGGAGTATGGAATGAGCAGTTCTTC. It yields the protein CASSSPGGGVWNEQFF.

This clonotype has ten or more counts. The J gene is TRBJ2-1, the V gene TRBV20-1, with 8 positions matching TRBD2. There are 15 residues in the CDR3. J gave up 6 bases and V 3 bases, and 10 bases lay outside the gene matches. The germline CDR1 and CDR2 sequences are DFQATT and SNEGSKA (reference sequence). CDR3 in amino acids: CSARSGTRGSNEQFF. The CDR3 coding sequence is TGCAGTGCTAGGTCGGGGACTAGAGGGTCCAATGAGCAGTTCTTC.

In its sample, this clonotype was seen many times. The chain has TRBV6-2 or TRBV6-3 and TRBJ2-3, with unresolved D. The V and J ends lost 7 bases and 1 base respectively, with 12 bases between them. The CDR3 covers 14 residues. Germline V gene data show CDR1 as MNHEY and CDR2 as SVGEGT. CDR3: CASIKAVRTDTQYF. As DNA, the CDR3 is TGTGCCAGCATAAAGGCGGTTCGCACAGATACGCAGTATTTT.

The gene calls are TRBV7-6 and TRBJ2-1, with D maybe TRBD2 (5 bases). Germline V gene lookup returns CDR1 SGHVS and CDR2 FNYEAQ. The CDR3 has 17 amino acids. The V gene lost 1 base and the J gene lost 3 bases, with 16 bases spanning the gap. CDR3 coding DNA: TGTGCCAGCAGCTTAGTGCAGCTATCGGGGAACTACAATGAGCAGTTCTTC. It codes for CASSLVQLSGNYNEQFF.

This clonotype appeared many times. In nucleotides, the CDR3 is TGCAGCGGGGGGCCTCAAGAGACCCAGTACTTC. Protein product: CSGGPQETQYF. V and J are TRBV29-1 and TRBJ2-5; D is perhaps TRBD1 (6 bases). The germline V and J ends were trimmed by 7 bases and 2 bases, with 8 bases remaining between them. The CDR3 has 11 residues. Germline assignment: CDR1 SQVTM and CDR2 ANQGSEA.

This clonotype was recorded at least ten times. The chain recombines TRBV27 with TRBJ2-7; D not resolved. The V and J ends lost 0 bases and 0 bases respectively, with 6 bases between them. This CDR3 is built from 14 residues. Germline V gene lookup returns CDR1 MNHEY and CDR2 SMNVEV (reference sequence). The DNA for the CDR3 is TGTGCCAGCAGTTTATCGGGAAACTCCTACGAGCAGTACTTC. Encoded protein: CASSLSGNSYEQYF.

V and J are TRBV7-2 and TRBJ2-7; no reliable D call. The CDR3 contains 15 residues. Trimming took off 0 bases at V and 2 bases at J, with 11 bases between the two ends. Germline V gene lookup returns CDR1 SGHTA and CDR2 FQGNSA. CDR3 residues: CASSLAHFSTYEQYF. The CDR3 nucleotides read TGTGCCAGCAGCTTAGCCCACTTCTCCACCTACGAGCAGTACTTC.

The genes are TRBV20-1 and TRBJ1-3, with 7 bases fitting TRBD1. The germline gives CDR1 DFQATT, CDR2 SNEGSKA (reference sequence). The trim removed 8 bases at V and 3 bases at J, leaving 4 bases unmatched. The CDR3 runs 12 residues. CDR3: CSLQGLGNTIYF. CDR3 bases: TGCAGTCTACAGGGGCTTGGAAACACCATATATTTT.

This clonotype has ten or more counts. The chain is built from TRBV29-1 and TRBJ2-1; perhaps TRBD1 as D (5 bases). The CDR3 consists of 13 residues. The germline CDR1 and CDR2 sequences are SQVTM and ANQGSEA. With 4 bases removed from V and 0 bases from J, the gap between germline ends came to 7 bases. The CDR3 nucleotides read TGCAGCGTTGCTCAGGGCTCCTACAATGAGCAGTTCTTC. This sequence encodes CSVAQGSYNEQFF.

This clonotype was seen more than once but under ten times. J is TRBJ2-5 and V is TRBV29-1, with D tentatively TRBD1 or TRBD2 (7 bases each). The V and J ends lost 4 bases and 5 bases respectively, with 20 bases between them. CDR1 is SQVTM and CDR2 is ANQGSEA in the germline V gene. The CDR3 is 15 amino acids. CDR3 loop: CSVGPLTGREETQYF. The DNA for the CDR3 is TGCAGCGTTGGGCCGTTGACAGGGCGGGAGGAGACCCAGTACTTC.

This clonotype has at least ten counts. The chain couples TRBV7-2 to TRBJ2-1; D ambiguous. Trimming removed 5 bases at V and 12 bases at J, with 14 bases between. Germline-derived CDR1 and CDR2 are SGHTA and FQGNSA. CDR3 length: 12 residues. CDR3 DNA: TGTGCCAGCAGCGAGACCGTACAATCGCAGTTCTTC. Its translation is CASSETVQSQFF. Supplemented by reference TRBV7-2 and TRBJ2-1, the full variable domain reads GAGVSQSPSNKVTEKGKDVELRCDPISGHTALYWYRQSLGQGLEFLIYFQGNSAPDKSGLPSDRFSAERTGGSVSTLTIQRTQQEDSAVYLCASSETVQSQFFGPGTRLTVL.

The rearrangement uses TRBV11-1 and TRBJ2-7; D not certain. CDR1 and CDR2 (germline): SGHAT, FQDESV (reference sequence). V lost 0 bases and J lost 6, with 9 bases in between. This CDR3 has 13 residues. CDR3 DNA sequence: TGTGCCAGCAGCTTAGCAGGGTTCGCCGAGCAGTACTTC. Its translation: CASSLAGFAEQYF.

This clonotype was seen repeatedly, ten times or more. The V call is TRBV10-3, the J call TRBJ2-7; possible D gene TRBD2, 6 bases. V was cut by 0 bases and J by 3 bases, with 12 bases left in between. The CDR3 runs 15 residues. Per the germline V gene, CDR1 is ENHRY and CDR2 is SYGVKD. CDR3 in amino acids: CAISESEEGGYEQYF. DNA of the CDR3: TGTGCCATCAGTGAGTCAGAGGAGGGCGGCTACGAGCAGTACTTC.

In this sample, this clonotype turned up many times. This chain joins TRBV18 and TRBJ2-4; unclear D gene. The CDR3 totals 14 residues. V lost 3 bases, J lost 0 bases, and 6 bases lay in between. The V gene's germline CDR1 is KGHSH and CDR2 LQKENI. CDR3 protein: CASSPELAKNIQYF. CDR3 bases: TGTGCCAGCTCACCCGAGCTAGCCAAAAACATTCAGTACTTC.

In this sample, this clonotype turned up many times. The chain carries TRBV7-2 and TRBJ2-3; D perhaps matches TRBD1 (5 bases). This CDR3 is built from 14 residues. The germline V and J ends were trimmed by 2 bases and 9 bases, with 15 bases remaining between them. Germline V CDR1 and CDR2: SGHTA, FQGNSA. CDR3 nucleotides: TGTGCCAGCAGCTTAAGTTGGGGCTCAAGGACGCAGTATTTT. Encoded protein: CASSLSWGSRTQYF.

This clonotype has a handful of counts. V and J are TRBV25-1 and TRBJ2-1, with 12 bases aligning to TRBD2. Unmatched junction bases numbered 9, after V lost 2 bases and J lost 7 bases. CDR3 size: 17 residues. CDR1 is MGHDK and CDR2 is SYGVNS in the germline V gene. CDR3: CASSEVGLAGGLNEQFF. CDR3 sequence (DNA): TGTGCCAGCAGTGAAGTAGGGCTAGCGGGAGGGCTAAATGAGCAGTTCTTC. The complete variable domain, with remaining parts taken from reference TRBV25-1 and TRBJ2-1, reads EADIYQTPRYLVIGTGKKITLECSQTMGHDKMYWYQQDPGMELHLIHYSYGVNSTEKGDLSSESTVSRIRTEHFPLTLESARPSHTSQYLCASSEVGLAGGLNEQFFGPGTRLTVL.

This clonotype was recorded many times. CDR3 in amino acids: CASRVGLIDYEQYF. The DNA for the CDR3 is TGCGCCAGCAGGGTGGGGCTGATTGACTACGAGCAGTACTTC. V usage is TRBV5-1 and J usage is TRBJ2-7, with TRBD1 as a possible D gene (5 bases). The CDR3 has 14 residues. Germline lookup yields CDR1 SGHRS and CDR2 YFSETQ. V was clipped by 5 bases and J by 3 bases, with 15 bases between them.

Ten or more counts support this clonotype. The V and J genes are TRBV7-2 and TRBJ2-5; 11 nucleotides agree with TRBD2. J lost 4 bases, V lost 2 bases, and 6 bases had no gene match. Germline V CDR1 and CDR2: SGHTA, FQGNSA. This CDR3 spans 16 amino acids. The CDR3 loop reads CASSLTSGGWVETQYF. The CDR3 DNA reads as TGTGCCAGCAGCTTAACTAGCGGGGGATGGGTAGAGACCCAGTACTTC. Combining the CDR3 with reference TRBV7-2 and TRBJ2-5 gives the whole variable domain GAGVSQSPSNKVTEKGKDVELRCDPISGHTALYWYRQSLGQGLEFLIYFQGNSAPDKSGLPSDRFSAERTGGSVSTLTIQRTQQEDSAVYLCASSLTSGGWVETQYFGPGTRLLVL.

The table lists this clonotype with many counts. V usage is TRBV7-9 and J usage is TRBJ1-2; D perhaps matches TRBD1 (6 bases). Trimming shortened V by 2 bases and J by 5 bases, and 18 bases separated the two germline ends. Germline loops: CDR1 SEHNR, CDR2 FQNEAQ (reference sequence). The CDR3 is made up of 16 amino acids. DNA of the CDR3: TGTGCCAGCAGCTTATCCCAGGGGCGGTTTGGTTATGGCTACACCTTC. Its translation: CASSLSQGRFGYGYTF.

This clonotype showed up many times. This chain joins TRBV7-9 and TRBJ2-7, with TRBD1 matching 9 bases. Germline CDR1 reads SEHNR; CDR2 reads FQNEAQ (reference sequence). V lost 5 bases and J lost 3; bases outside the gene matches: 5. This CDR3 contains 14 residues. The CDR3 region has the DNA TGTGCCAGCAGCCGCGGACAGGGGATCTACGAGCAGTACTTC. Its protein product is CASSRGQGIYEQYF.